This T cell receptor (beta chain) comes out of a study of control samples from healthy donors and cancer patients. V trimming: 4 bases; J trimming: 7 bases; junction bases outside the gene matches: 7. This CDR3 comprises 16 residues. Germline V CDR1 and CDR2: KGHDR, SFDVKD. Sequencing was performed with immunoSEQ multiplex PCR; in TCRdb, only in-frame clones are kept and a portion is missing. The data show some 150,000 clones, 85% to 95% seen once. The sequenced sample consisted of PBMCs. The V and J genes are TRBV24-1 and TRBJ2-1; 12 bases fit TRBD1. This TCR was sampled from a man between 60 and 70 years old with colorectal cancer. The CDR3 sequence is CATSDLGQGARNEQFF. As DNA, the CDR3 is TGTGCCACCAGTGACCTGGGACAGGGGGCGAGGAATGAGCAGTTCTTC.